Presented here are 25 T cell receptor beta chains from one specimen sequenced in a study of T cells in Graves' hyperthyroidism and ophthalmopathy. Amplification yielded TCR beta CDR3 regions, with RNA transcripts as the source. Initially, a first-round RT-PCR of the TCR CDR3 employed the HTBI primer set. TCRdb itself ran the multiplex PCR reads through MiXCR, one entry per CDR3 protein. The data contain about 290,000 distinct CDR3 sequences, roughly 13% of them singletons. The specimen was blood. These receptor sequences come from a woman aged 40 to 49 with Graves' hyperthyroidism.

A few counts support this clonotype. The chain has TRBV5-1 and TRBJ2-2; D is possibly TRBD2 (5 bases). CDR3 length: 14 residues. The germline gives CDR1 SGHRS, CDR2 YFSETQ. V was pared by 4 bases and J by 4 bases, with 11 bases between. The DNA for the CDR3 is TGCGCCAGCAGCCCCTCCAGCGGCACCGGGGAGCTGTTTTTT. This codes for CASSPSSGTGELFF.

This clonotype was counted a few times. This chain joins TRBV9 and TRBJ1-1; unclear D gene. Germline CDR1 reads SGDLS; CDR2 reads YYNGEE. With 1 base removed from V and 2 bases from J, the gap between germline ends came to 6 bases. This CDR3 comprises 13 residues. The CDR3 reads CASSVQPNTEAFF. CDR3 in DNA: TGTGCCAGCAGCGTACAGCCTAACACTGAAGCTTTCTTT.

This clonotype was seen at least ten times. The rearrangement uses TRBV7-9 and TRBJ2-7, with D possibly being TRBD2 (6 bases). The CDR3 totals 14 residues. The germline CDR1 and CDR2 sequences are SEHNR and FQNEAQ (reference sequence). The V and J ends lost 1 base and 5 bases respectively, with 12 bases between them. DNA for the CDR3: TGTGCCAGCAGCTTAGTAGGACTACGTGACGAGCAGTACTTC. Protein sequence: CASSLVGLRDEQYF.

Worth noting for this clonotype: This sequence may be a read error, since a much larger clone differs from it by one base. The chain has TRBV27 and TRBJ1-2; the match to TRBD1 covers 7 bases. CDR1 and CDR2 from the germline V gene are MNHEY and SMNVEV (reference sequence). CDR3 length: 15 residues. V shed 5 bases and J 4 bases; nucleotides not matched to a gene: 10. The CDR3 nucleotides are TGTGCCAGCAGTCCCCGGACAGGAGGCGGCTATGGCTACACCTTC. Translated, it gives CASSPRTGGGYGYTF.

This clonotype was seen ten or more times. The chain employs TRBV7-6 and TRBJ2-3; TRBD2 matches 8 bases. There are 17 residues in the CDR3. After removal of 2 bases from V and 2 bases from J, the junction contained 9 bases not matched to a gene. The germline V gene has CDR1 SGHVS and CDR2 FNYEAQ. The CDR3: CASSLFAPGGSTDTQYF. The DNA for the CDR3 is TGTGCCAGCAGCTTATTTGCCCCGGGAGGGTCCACAGATACGCAGTATTTT.

The rearrangement links TRBV28 to TRBJ2-1; D ambiguous. Germline-derived CDR1 and CDR2 are MDHEN and SYDVKM. V lost 6 bases, J lost 9 bases, and 12 bases lay in between. This CDR3 has 12 amino acids. As DNA, the CDR3 is TGTGCCAGCAGCCCCCCAAGCCCTGAGCAGTTCTTC. It specifies CASSPPSPEQFF.

In its sample, this clonotype was seen many times. The chain couples TRBV7-9 to TRBJ2-1; 9 bases fit TRBD2. Germline V lookup: CDR1 SEHNR, CDR2 FQNEAQ (reference sequence). The CDR3 runs to 16 residues. Unmatched junction bases numbered 4, after V lost 0 bases and J lost 4 bases. The DNA of the CDR3 is TGTGCCAGCAGCTTAGCGGGCGGGAGGGCGTACAATGAGCAGTTCTTC. Translating it yields CASSLAGGRAYNEQFF.

There are many counts of this clonotype. CDR3 protein: CASSLEREQYF. In nucleotides, the CDR3 is TGCGCCAGCAGCTTGGAAAGGGAGCAGTACTTC. The genes are TRBV5-1 and TRBJ2-7, with D unresolved. Germline V gene lookup returns CDR1 SGHRS and CDR2 YFSETQ. Trimming took 0 bases from V and 7 from J, leaving 5 bases between them. The CDR3 contains 11 residues.

This clonotype was counted ten times or more. This chain links TRBV18 with TRBJ1-1; D unclear. Trimming took off 0 bases at V and 7 bases at J, with 9 bases between the two ends. The germline V gene has CDR1 KGHSH and CDR2 LQKENI. The CDR3 is 13 amino acids. The CDR3 loop is CASSPPGHVEAFF. The CDR3 DNA follows: TGTGCCAGCTCACCACCGGGCCATGTTGAAGCTTTCTTT. The entire variable domain, with the rest obtained from reference TRBV18 and TRBJ1-1, is as follows: NAGVMQNPRHLVRRRGQEARLRCSPMKGHSHVYWYRQLPEEGLKFMVYLQKENIIDESGMPKERFSAEFPKEGPSILRIQQVVRGDSAAYFCASSPPGHVEAFFGQGTRLTVV.

Many counts were recorded for this clonotype. CDR3 coding DNA: TGTGCCAGCAGTGAAGAATCGAACACTGAAGCTTTCTTT. It specifies CASSEESNTEAFF. The chain has TRBV2 and TRBJ1-1; D is ambiguous. Germline CDR1 SNHLY, CDR2 FYNNEI. The CDR3 totals 13 residues. Trimming took off 1 base at V and 1 base at J, with 4 bases between the two ends.

In this sample, this clonotype turned up many times. This rearrangement joins TRBV15 to TRBJ2-2; D gene ambiguous. The CDR3 length is 15 residues. Germline V CDR1 and CDR2: LNHNV, YYDKDF (reference sequence). Between the trimmed V and J ends, which lost 3 bases and 0 bases, there was a span of 8 bases. The CDR3 protein is CATSSRGPNTGELFF. CDR3 bases: TGTGCCACCAGCAGCCGAGGCCCGAACACCGGGGAGCTGTTTTTT. The variable domain in full, with the rest retrieved from reference TRBV15 and TRBJ2-2, is DAMVIQNPRYQVTQFGKPVTLSCSQTLNHNVMYWYQQKSSQAPKLLFHYYDKDFNNEADTPDNFQSRRPNTSFCFLDIRSPGLGDTAMYLCATSSRGPNTGELFFGEGSRLTVL.

This clonotype occurred many times. The rearrangement uses TRBV20-1 and TRBJ1-1; D remains ambiguous. Between the trimmed V and J ends, which lost 0 bases and 6 bases, there was a span of 11 bases. The CDR3 contains 13 residues. Germline assignment: CDR1 DFQATT and CDR2 SNEGSKA (reference sequence). For the CDR3, the DNA is TGCAGTGCTAGAGATTCCCCCGGAGCTGAAGCTTTCTTT. Translated, it gives CSARDSPGAEAFF.

This clonotype showed up many times. The chain combines TRBV27 with TRBJ2-7; D unresolved. CDR1 and CDR2 from the germline V gene are MNHEY and SMNVEV (reference sequence). Trimming took 7 bases from V and 3 from J, leaving 19 bases between them. CDR3 length: 15 residues. The CDR3 loop reads CASKPAGTGLYEQYF. The CDR3 nucleotides are TGTGCCAGCAAACCTGCCGGCACGGGTCTCTACGAGCAGTACTTC.

As regards this clonotype: Given a much more abundant clone one base away, this may be a read error. The chain recombines TRBV2 with TRBJ1-2; 7 nucleotides align to TRBD1. CDR1 and CDR2 (germline): SNHLY, FYNNEI. CDR3 length: 13 residues. The V gene end was trimmed by 4 bases and the J gene end by 4 bases; junction bases not matched to a gene: 3. In DNA form, the CDR3 reads TGTGCCAGCAGTGTGGGGACAGTCTATGGCTACACCTTC. Its protein is CASSVGTVYGYTF.

There are many counts of this clonotype. The chain uses TRBV20-1 and TRBJ1-6; D gene ambiguous. The CDR3 is made up of 13 amino acids. Germline V gene lookup returns CDR1 DFQATT and CDR2 SNEGSKA (reference sequence). V dropped 2 bases and J dropped 9 bases, with 11 bases sitting between them. The CDR3 sequence is CSARQDLGSPLHF. The CDR3 DNA reads TGCAGTGCTAGACAGGATCTGGGTTCACCCCTCCACTTT.

This clonotype was seen a few times. The J gene is TRBJ1-1, the V gene TRBV18, with D maybe TRBD1 (5 bases). Per germline, CDR1 KGHSH and CDR2 LQKENI. The V end lost 3 bases, the J end lost 3 bases, and 14 bases lay between the germline ends. CDR3 length: 15 amino acids. CDR3 nucleotide sequence: TGTGCCAGCTCACCCTGGGGGGATTTGGACACTGAAGCTTTCTTT. Its protein is CASSPWGDLDTEAFF.

The chain carries TRBV3-1 and TRBJ2-4; 12 bases align to TRBD2. The germline gives CDR1 LGHDT, CDR2 YNNKEL (reference sequence). The length of the CDR3 is 18 residues. The V segment lost 1 base and the J segment 7 bases; nucleotides outside the gene matches: 11. The CDR3: CASSQGSGLAGQENIQYF. CDR3 in DNA: TGTGCCAGCAGCCAAGGTAGTGGACTAGCGGGGCAGGAGAACATTCAGTACTTC.

The genes are TRBV25-1 and TRBJ2-4; a possible D gene is TRBD1 (5 bases). This CDR3 is 18 amino acids long. Germline V gene lookup returns CDR1 MGHDK and CDR2 SYGVNS. The V and J ends lost 2 bases and 0 bases respectively, with 17 bases between them. CDR3 DNA sequence: TGTGCCAGCAGTGAAGATGGGGCGGACAATAAAGCCAAAAACATTCAGTACTTC. This encodes CASSEDGADNKAKNIQYF.

This clonotype was detected many times. At one end, the junction sequence differs from germline, possibly due to a read error. The CDR3 coding sequence is TGTGCCAGCAGTCTAGCGGGAGGGAATCCTGAGCAGTTCTTC. Translation gives CASSLAGGNPEQFF. J is TRBJ2-1 and V is TRBV12-3 or TRBV12-4; 12 nucleotides agree with TRBD2. This CDR3 has 14 amino acids.

The rearrangement uses TRBV4-1 and TRBJ2-3, with 9 bases fitting TRBD1. Trimming took 4 bases from V and 1 from J; bases not matched to a gene: 15. CDR1 and CDR2 from the germline V gene are MGHRA and YSYEKL. This CDR3 is 19 amino acids long. This CDR3 reads CASSPGKGQGLAGTDTQYF. CDR3 bases: TGCGCCAGCAGCCCAGGAAAAGGACAGGGGTTGGCGGGCACAGATACGCAGTATTTT.

V usage is TRBV2 and J usage is TRBJ2-3; D gene unclear. The V gene lost 1 base and the J gene lost 0 bases, with 8 bases spanning the gap. The germline V gene has CDR1 SNHLY and CDR2 FYNNEI. CDR3 length: 15 residues. The CDR3 reads CASSEEATSTDTQYF. The CDR3 bases are TGTGCCAGCAGTGAAGAGGCCACTAGCACAGATACGCAGTATTTT.

This clonotype was seen a few times. This rearrangement joins TRBV13 to TRBJ2-2; D gene unclear. V dropped 2 bases and J dropped 6 bases, with 7 bases sitting between them. Germline CDR1 and CDR2: PRHDT and FYEKMQ (reference sequence). The CDR3 totals 13 residues. The CDR3 protein is CASSLTLAGELFF. The CDR3 coding sequence is TGTGCCAGCAGCTTAACTCTAGCCGGGGAGCTGTTTTTT.

This clonotype appeared many times. The chain employs TRBV2 and TRBJ2-3; D remains unclear. Trimming stripped 5 bases from V and 1 base from J, with 7 bases between. Germline V gene data show CDR1 as SNHLY and CDR2 as FYNNEI. CDR3 length: 13 residues. CDR3 nucleotides: TGTGCCAGCAGTCCCTGGGGCACAGATACGCAGTATTTT. It is translated as CASSPWGTDTQYF.

The rearrangement joins TRBV10-1 to TRBJ2-2, with TRBD1 matching 7 bases. V shed 0 bases, J shed 5 bases, and the junction held 6 bases outside the gene matches. Germline lookup yields CDR1 WNHNN and CDR2 SYGVQD (reference sequence). This CDR3 is built from 16 residues. CDR3 sequence: CASSESIRGSTGELFF. The DNA for the CDR3 is TGCGCCAGCAGTGAGTCGATCAGGGGGTCGACCGGGGAGCTGTTTTTT.

This clonotype was observed many times. The chain uses TRBV12-3 or TRBV12-4 and TRBJ1-6, with no clear D. The CDR3 loop spans 16 amino acids. V shed 5 bases and J shed 8 bases, with 19 bases lying between them. CDR3: CASSPSRRAGDSPLHF. The CDR3 DNA reads as TGTGCCAGCAGTCCATCCCGCCGGGCTGGAGATTCACCCCTCCACTTT.